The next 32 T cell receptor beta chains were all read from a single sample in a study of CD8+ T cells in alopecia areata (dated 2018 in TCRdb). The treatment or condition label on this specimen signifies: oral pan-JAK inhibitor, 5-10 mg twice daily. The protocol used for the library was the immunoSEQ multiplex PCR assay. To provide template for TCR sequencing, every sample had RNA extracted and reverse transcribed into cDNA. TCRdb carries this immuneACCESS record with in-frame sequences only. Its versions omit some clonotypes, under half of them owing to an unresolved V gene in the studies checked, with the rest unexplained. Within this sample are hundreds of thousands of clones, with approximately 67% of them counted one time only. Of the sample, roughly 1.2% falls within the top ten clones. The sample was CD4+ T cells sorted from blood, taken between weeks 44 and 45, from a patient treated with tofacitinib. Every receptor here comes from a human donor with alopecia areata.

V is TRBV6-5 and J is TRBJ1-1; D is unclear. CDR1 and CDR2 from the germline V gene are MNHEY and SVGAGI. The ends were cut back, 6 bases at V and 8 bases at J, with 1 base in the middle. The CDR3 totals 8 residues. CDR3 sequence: CASREAFF. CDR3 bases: TGTGCCAGCAGAGAAGCTTTCTTT.

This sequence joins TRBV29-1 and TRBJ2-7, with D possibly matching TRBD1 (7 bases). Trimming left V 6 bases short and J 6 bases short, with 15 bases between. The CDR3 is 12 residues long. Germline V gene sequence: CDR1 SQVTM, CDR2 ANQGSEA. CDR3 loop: CSVGGTGVEQYF. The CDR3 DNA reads TGCAGCGTCGGGGGAACAGGGGTCGAGCAGTACTTC.

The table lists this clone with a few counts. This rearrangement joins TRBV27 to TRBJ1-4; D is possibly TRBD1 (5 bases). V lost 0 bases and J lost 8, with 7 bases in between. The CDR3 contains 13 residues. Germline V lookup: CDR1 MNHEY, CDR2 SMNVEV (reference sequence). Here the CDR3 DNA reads TGTGCCAGCAGTTTATCGGGGGAAGAAAAACTGTTTTTT. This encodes CASSLSGEEKLFF.

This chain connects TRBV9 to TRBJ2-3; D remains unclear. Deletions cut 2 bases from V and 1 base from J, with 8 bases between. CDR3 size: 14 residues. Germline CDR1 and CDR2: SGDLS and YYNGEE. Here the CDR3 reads CASSVDQRTDTQYF. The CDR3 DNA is TGTGCCAGCAGCGTGGACCAGCGCACAGATACGCAGTATTTT.

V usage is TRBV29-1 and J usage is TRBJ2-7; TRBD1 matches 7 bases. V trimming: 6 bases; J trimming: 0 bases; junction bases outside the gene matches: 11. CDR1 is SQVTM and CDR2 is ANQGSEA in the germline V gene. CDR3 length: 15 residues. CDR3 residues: CSVLKGQQSSYEQYF. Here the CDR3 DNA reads TGCAGCGTCCTAAAGGGACAGCAAAGCTCCTACGAGCAGTACTTC.

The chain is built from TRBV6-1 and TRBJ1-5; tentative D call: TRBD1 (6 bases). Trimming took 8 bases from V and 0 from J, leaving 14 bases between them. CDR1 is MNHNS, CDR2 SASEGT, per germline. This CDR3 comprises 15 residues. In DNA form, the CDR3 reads TGTGCCAGCGCTCCAGGGGAATATAGCAATCAGCCCCAGCATTTT. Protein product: CASAPGEYSNQPQHF.

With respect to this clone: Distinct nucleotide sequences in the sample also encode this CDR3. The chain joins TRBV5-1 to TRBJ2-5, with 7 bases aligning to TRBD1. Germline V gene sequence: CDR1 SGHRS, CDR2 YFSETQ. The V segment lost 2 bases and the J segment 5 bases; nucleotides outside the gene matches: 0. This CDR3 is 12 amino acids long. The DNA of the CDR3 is TGCGCCAGCAGCTTACAGGGGGAGACCCAGTACTTC. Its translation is CASSLQGETQYF.

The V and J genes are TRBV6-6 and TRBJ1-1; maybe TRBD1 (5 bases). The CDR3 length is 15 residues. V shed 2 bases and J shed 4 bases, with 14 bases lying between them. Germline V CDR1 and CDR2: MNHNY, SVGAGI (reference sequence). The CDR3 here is CASSYPPTVSTEAFF. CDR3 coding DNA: TGTGCCAGCAGTTACCCTCCGACAGTATCCACTGAAGCTTTCTTT.

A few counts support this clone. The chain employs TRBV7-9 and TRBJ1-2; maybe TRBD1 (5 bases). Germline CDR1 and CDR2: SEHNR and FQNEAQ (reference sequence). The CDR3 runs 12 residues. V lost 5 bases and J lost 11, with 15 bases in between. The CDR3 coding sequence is TGTGCCAGCAGCCCGCCCTTGGGGGAGTACACCTTC. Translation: CASSPPLGEYTF.

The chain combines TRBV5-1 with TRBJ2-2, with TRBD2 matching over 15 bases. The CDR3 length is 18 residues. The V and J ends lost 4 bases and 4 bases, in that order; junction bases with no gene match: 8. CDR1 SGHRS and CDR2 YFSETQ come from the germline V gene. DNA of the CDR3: TGCGCCAGCAGCCGCGGACTAGCGGGGGGGCTCGGCACCGGGGAGCTGTTTTTT. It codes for CASSRGLAGGLGTGELFF. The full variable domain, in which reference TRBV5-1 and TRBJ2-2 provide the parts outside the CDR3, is KAGVTQTPRYLIKTRGQQVTLSCSPISGHRSVSWYQQTPGQGLQFLFEYFSETQRNKGNFPGRFSGRQFSNSRSEMNVSTLELGDSALYLCASSRGLAGGLGTGELFFGEGSRLTVL.

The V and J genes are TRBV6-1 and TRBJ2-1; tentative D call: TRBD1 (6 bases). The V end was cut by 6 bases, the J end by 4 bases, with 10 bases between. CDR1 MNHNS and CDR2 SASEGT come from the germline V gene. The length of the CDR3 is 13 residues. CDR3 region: CASSRQAYNEQFF. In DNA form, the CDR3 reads TGTGCCAGCAGCCGACAGGCATACAATGAGCAGTTCTTC.

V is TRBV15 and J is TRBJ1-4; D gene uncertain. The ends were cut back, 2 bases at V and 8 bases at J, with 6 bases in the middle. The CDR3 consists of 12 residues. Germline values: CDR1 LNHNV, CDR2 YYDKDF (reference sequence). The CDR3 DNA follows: TGTGCCACCAGCAGATACGAGGAAAAACTGTTTTTT. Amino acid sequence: CATSRYEEKLFF.

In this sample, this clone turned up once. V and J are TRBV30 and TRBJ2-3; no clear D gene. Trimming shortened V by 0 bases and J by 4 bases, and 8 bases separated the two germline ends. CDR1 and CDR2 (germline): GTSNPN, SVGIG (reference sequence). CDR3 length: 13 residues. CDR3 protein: CAWSVHPADTQYF. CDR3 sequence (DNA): TGTGCCTGGAGTGTGCACCCCGCAGATACGCAGTATTTT.

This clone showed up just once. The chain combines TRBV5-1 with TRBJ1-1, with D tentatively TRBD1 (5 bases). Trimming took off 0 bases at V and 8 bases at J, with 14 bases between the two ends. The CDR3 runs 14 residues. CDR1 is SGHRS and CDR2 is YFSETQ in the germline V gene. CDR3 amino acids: CASSLGGGKPEAFF. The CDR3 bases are TGCGCCAGCAGCTTGGGGGGCGGCAAACCCGAAGCTTTCTTT.

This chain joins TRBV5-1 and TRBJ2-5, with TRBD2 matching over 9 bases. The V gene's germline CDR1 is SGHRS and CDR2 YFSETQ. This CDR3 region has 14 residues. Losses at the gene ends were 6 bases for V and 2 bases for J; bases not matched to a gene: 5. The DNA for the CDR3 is TGCGCCAGCATGCGGGGGGGAACTCAAGAGACCCAGTACTTC. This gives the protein CASMRGGTQETQYF.

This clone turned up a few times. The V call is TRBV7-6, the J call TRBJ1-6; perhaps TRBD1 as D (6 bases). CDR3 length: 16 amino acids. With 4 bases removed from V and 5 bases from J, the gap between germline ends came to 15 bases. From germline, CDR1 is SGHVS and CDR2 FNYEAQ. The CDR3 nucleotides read TGTGCCAGCAGCTCTGGACAGACTACTGATAATTCACCCCTCCACTTT. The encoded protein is CASSSGQTTDNSPLHF. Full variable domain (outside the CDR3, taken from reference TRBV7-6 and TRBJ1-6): GAGVSQSPRYKVTKRGQDVALRCDPISGHVSLYWYRQALGQGPEFLTYFNYEAQQDKSGLPNDRFSAERPEGSISTLTIQRTEQRDSAMYRCASSSGQTTDNSPLHFGNGTRLTVT.

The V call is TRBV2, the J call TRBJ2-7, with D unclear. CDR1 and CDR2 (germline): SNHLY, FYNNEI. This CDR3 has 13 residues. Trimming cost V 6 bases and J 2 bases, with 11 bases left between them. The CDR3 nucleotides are TGTGCCAGCAGCCTATCTGACGCCTACGAGCAGTACTTC. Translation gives CASSLSDAYEQYF.

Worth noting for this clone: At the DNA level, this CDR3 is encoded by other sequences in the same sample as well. DNA of the CDR3: TGTGCCTGGAGTGTACTGGGGGGAAAACTGTTTTTT. Translation gives CAWSVLGGKLFF. This chain connects TRBV30 to TRBJ1-4; tentative D call: TRBD1 (5 bases). The CDR3 totals 12 residues. V gave up 0 bases and J gave up 10 bases, with 9 bases separating them. Per the germline V gene, CDR1 is GTSNPN and CDR2 is SVGIG (reference sequence). The complete variable domain, with remaining parts taken from reference TRBV30 and TRBJ1-4, reads SQTIHQWPATLVQPVGSPLSLECTVEGTSNPNLYWYRQAAGRGLQLLFYSVGIGQISSEVPQNLSASRPQDRQFILSSKKLLLSDSGFYLCAWSVLGGKLFFGSGTQLSVL.

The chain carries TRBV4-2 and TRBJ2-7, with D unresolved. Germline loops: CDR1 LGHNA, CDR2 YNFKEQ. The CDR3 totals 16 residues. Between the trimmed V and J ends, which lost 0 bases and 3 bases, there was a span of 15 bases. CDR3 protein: CASSQESTRSNYEQYF. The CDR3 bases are TGTGCCAGCAGCCAAGAATCGACCAGGAGTAACTACGAGCAGTACTTC.

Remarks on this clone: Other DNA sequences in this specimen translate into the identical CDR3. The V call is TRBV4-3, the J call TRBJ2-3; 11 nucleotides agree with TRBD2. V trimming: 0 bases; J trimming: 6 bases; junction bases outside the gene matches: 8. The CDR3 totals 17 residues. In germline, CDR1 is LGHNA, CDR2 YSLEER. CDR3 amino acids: CASSQDLTSGGPDTQYF. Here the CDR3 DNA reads TGCGCCAGCAGCCAAGATCTCACTAGCGGGGGCCCGGATACGCAGTATTTT.

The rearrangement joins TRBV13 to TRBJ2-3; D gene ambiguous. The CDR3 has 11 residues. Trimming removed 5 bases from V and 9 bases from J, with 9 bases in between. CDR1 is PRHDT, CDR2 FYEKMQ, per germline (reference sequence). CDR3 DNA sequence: TGTGCCAGCAGCACCGGGCCGACGCAGTATTTT. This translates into CASSTGPTQYF.

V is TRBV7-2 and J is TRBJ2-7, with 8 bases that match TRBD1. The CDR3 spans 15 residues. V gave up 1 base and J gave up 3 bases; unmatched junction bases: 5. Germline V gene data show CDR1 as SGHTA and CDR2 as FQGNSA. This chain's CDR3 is CASSLGTGPFYEQYF. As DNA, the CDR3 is TGTGCCAGCAGCTTAGGGACAGGGCCTTTCTACGAGCAGTACTTC.

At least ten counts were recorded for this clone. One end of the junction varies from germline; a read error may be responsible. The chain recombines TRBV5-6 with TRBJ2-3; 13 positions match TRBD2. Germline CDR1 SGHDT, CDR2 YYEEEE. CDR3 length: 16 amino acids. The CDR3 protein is CASSGGRLAGGLFAQF. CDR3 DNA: TGTGCCAGCAGCGGAGGACGACTAGCGGGGGGCCTTTTTGCTCAATTT.

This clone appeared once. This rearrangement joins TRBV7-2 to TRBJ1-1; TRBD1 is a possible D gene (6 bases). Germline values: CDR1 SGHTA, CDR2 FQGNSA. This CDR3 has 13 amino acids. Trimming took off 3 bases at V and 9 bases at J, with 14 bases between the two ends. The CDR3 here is CASSFRSGGQAFF. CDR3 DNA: TGTGCCAGCAGCTTTCGGTCCGGGGGGCAAGCTTTCTTT.

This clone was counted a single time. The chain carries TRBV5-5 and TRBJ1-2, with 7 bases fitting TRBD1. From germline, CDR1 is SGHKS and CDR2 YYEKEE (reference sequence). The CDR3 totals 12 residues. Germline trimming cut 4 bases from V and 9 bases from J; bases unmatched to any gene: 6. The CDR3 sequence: CASSQTGESYTF. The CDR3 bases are TGTGCCAGCAGCCAAACAGGGGAAAGCTACACCTTC.

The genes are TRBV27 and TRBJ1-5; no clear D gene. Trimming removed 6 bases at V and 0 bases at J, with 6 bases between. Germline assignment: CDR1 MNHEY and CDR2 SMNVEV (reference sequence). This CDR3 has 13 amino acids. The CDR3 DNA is TGTGCCAGCAGCGACTATAGCAATCAGCCCCAGCATTTT. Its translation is CASSDYSNQPQHF.

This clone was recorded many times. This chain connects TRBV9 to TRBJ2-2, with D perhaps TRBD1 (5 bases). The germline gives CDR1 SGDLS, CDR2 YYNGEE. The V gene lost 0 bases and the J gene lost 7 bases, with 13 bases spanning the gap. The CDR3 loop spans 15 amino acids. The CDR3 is CASSVVQDLSGELFF. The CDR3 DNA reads TGTGCCAGCAGCGTAGTACAGGATTTAAGCGGGGAGCTGTTTTTT.

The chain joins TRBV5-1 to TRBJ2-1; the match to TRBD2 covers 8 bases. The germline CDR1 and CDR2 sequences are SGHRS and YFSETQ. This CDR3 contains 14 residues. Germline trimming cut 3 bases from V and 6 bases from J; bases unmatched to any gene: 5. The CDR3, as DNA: TGCGCCAGCAGCTCGGGAGGGAACAGCAATGAGCAGTTCTTC. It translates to CASSSGGNSNEQFF.

The CDR3 bases are TGTGCCTCGTCAAACAGGGATCGCTACCGAGAAGCTTTCTTT. This codes for CASSNRDRYREAFF. The chain couples TRBV2 to TRBJ1-1; tentatively, D is TRBD1 (6 bases). Deletions cut 11 bases from V and 8 bases from J, with 24 bases between. Germline lookup yields CDR1 SNHLY and CDR2 FYNNEI. CDR3 length: 14 amino acids.

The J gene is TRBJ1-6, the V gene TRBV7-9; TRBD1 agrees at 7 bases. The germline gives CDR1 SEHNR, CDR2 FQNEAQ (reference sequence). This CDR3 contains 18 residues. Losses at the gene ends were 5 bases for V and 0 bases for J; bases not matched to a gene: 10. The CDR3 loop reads CASSPQGPGSSYNSPLHF. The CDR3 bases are TGTGCCAGCAGCCCACAGGGGCCTGGAAGCTCCTATAATTCACCCCTCCACTTT.

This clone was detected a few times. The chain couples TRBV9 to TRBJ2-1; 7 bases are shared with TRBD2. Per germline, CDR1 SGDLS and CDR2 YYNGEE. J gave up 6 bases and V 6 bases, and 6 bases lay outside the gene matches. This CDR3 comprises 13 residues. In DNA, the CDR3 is TGTGCCAGCACCCGACTAGCCCCCAATGAGCAGTTCTTC. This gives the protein CASTRLAPNEQFF.

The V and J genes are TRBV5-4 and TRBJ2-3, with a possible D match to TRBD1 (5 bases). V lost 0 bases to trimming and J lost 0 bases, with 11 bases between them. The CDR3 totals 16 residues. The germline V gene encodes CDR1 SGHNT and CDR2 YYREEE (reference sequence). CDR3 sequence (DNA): TGTGCCAGCAGCTTGGCCGAAGGACAAAGCACAGATACGCAGTATTTT. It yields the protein CASSLAEGQSTDTQYF.